This entry features one TCR beta chain sequence. The sample is drawn from a study of beta chain features in type 1 diabetes. Every isolated RNA sample was fully reverse transcribed, so sequencing captured expressed TCRB transcripts. The data were produced by immunoSEQ multiplex PCR, yet TCRdb's version contains in-frame clones alone and is incomplete. The data contain about 320,000 clones, around 13% of them singletons. Trimming cost V 10 bases and J 10 bases; bases outside gene matches: 9. The CDR3 has 12 amino acids. Per the germline V gene, CDR1 is SNHLY and CDR2 is FYNNEI. This receptor was taken from a man aged 25 to 45 in good health. Material: central memory CD4+ T cells from blood. The chain links TRBV2 to TRBJ2-1, with 8 bases lining up with TRBD2. CDR3 nucleotide sequence: TGTGCCATCAAGGGACTAGGATGGGAGCAGTTCTTC. Translated, it gives CAIKGLGWEQFF.